The clone carrying this T cell receptor (beta chain) came up a few times. Investigators took about 10 milliliters of peripheral blood from every donor. Germline loops: CDR1 DFQATT, CDR2 SNEGSKA (reference sequence). The CDR3 has 20 residues. Trimming at V came to 0 bases and at J to 4 bases, leaving 16 bases not matched to a gene. Primed by a sample-barcoded 5' primer and a J-beta primer mix, a second PCR proceeded for about 6 to 12 cycles. Each CDR3 protein gets one entry after TCRdb re-called the 5' RACE reads with MiXCR. The top ten hold about 3.9% of the sample, which has more than 500,000 distinct CDR3 sequences, roughly a quarter seen once. This sample is part of a study of blood T cells in healthy people across ages. The wider study: Through template switching, about one barcoded beta molecule was captured per two T cells, as measured in model experiments.

The same specimen was also included in a second study, on T cells of mothers and their children. As reported in that work: Every mother supplied over 8.5 million TCR beta CDR3 reads and every child a few million.

Source material: blood. The chain uses TRBV20-1 and TRBJ2-6, with 9 bases lining up with TRBD1. The source is a boy between 2 and 10 years old in good health. The CDR3 DNA is TGCAGTGCTAGAGAAAGATACAGGGGGCGGGTAGGCCCCGGGGCCAACGTCCTGACTTTC. Protein sequence: CSARERYRGRVGPGANVLTF.